This T cell receptor (beta chain) was sequenced for a study of T-cell memory formation after mild COVID-19. Trimming took off 0 bases at V and 8 bases at J, with 10 bases between the two ends. The V gene's germline CDR1 is DFQATT and CDR2 SNEGSKA (reference sequence). The CDR3 spans 13 residues. TCRdb called the 5' RACE reads again in MiXCR, with one record for every CDR3 protein. Of approximately 260,000 distinct CDR3 sequences in the sample, roughly 17% were seen once. The rearrangement joins TRBV20-1 to TRBJ1-4; D unresolved. The TCR comes from a young man who had mild COVID-19 (a few samples of this study predate the infection). Cell type and time point are not known. Sequencing was performed on PBMCs or a T cell subset sorted from them (not recorded which). The CDR3 DNA follows: TGCAGTGCTAGAGAGTTTCTTGGGGAAAAACTGTTTTTT. This translates into CSAREFLGEKLFF.